The sequence of this T cell receptor beta chain was determined in a study of regulatory T cells in long-lasting Graves disease. Notes on the study in general: It was peripheral blood alone, not thyroid tissue, that was studied. Patients with persistent disease showed a bias toward TRBV28, TRBJ1-2 and TRBJ2-5.

This clonotype appeared many times. What it binds is unknown. Germline-derived CDR1 and CDR2 are LNHNV and YYDKDF (reference sequence). The CDR3 length is 14 residues. V was shortened by 4 bases and J by 5 bases, with 14 bases between the two germline ends. Researchers made TCR beta libraries by using iRepertoire HTBI primers and running Arm-PCR on CDR3 regions. TCRdb reanalysed the multiplex PCR reads using MiXCR and keeps one entry per CDR3 protein. The sample records around 510,000 distinct CDR3 sequences, 20% to 25% being singletons. The time point denotes: persistent/refractory GD, antithyroid drugs over 5 years with positive TRAb. TCR sequences were obtained from RNA taken from PBMCs.

The sample consisted of peripheral blood mononuclear cells (PBMCs), taken when the disease was refractory, from a patient treated with antithyroid drugs. The gene calls are TRBV15 and TRBJ2-5; D unclear. This receptor was obtained from a female donor with Graves disease. The DNA of the CDR3 is TGTGCCACCAGCAAGCGTCACGTCGGGGAGACCCAGTACTTC. It encodes CATSKRHVGETQYF.